The entry below gives a single TCR beta chain sequence along with its context. Its binding antigen is unknown. Base qualities are not recorded, but no much larger clone differs from it by a single base. There are 16 amino acids in the CDR3, from cysteine to phenylalanine inclusive. The sequence is cut down to CDR3 DNA, 48 bases in frame from base 1. V and J are truncated by 6 bases and 2 bases respectively, leaving an intervening sequence of 18 bases. The CDR1 and CDR2 encoded by the germline V gene are MDHEN and SYDVKM. Using the deep immunoSEQ assay, multiplex PCR amplified TCR CDR3 regions from genomic DNA. Genomic DNA extracted from each cell subset was distributed evenly over all wells of several immunoSEQ 96-well plates, and each plate served as one replicate. For sorted subsets, about 0.2 ug genomic DNA, equal to tens of thousands of T cell genomes, was loaded into each replicate PCR. Purified libraries were quantified with a Qubit 3.0 fluorometer, sized on a Bioanalyzer 2100, and re-quantified with the KAPA Library Quantification kit. Each immunoSEQ 96-well plate was sequenced on its own single-read 150-cycle Illumina NextSeq 550 flow cell. As for how the authors treated the data: Because the immunoSEQ output included only junctional sequences and no quality scores, the filtering could not be the same as the filtering used for full-length reads. To assign V/J genes and CDR3, sequences were annotated against IMGT germline references using PyIR, a Python wrapper for IgBLAST v1.9. Any read was removed if the V/J assignment was weak (E-value above 1e-6), the CDR3 was missing, or the read contained stop codons, out-of-frame junctions, or ambiguous translated residues. V3J clonotypes were defined as sequences sharing an identical inferred V gene, J gene, and CDR3 amino acid sequence. Percentage overlap between repertoires was computed as shared unique clonotypes divided by the size of the smaller repertoire. RTK rarefaction, the Chao1 estimator, and Recon v2.1 estimates of unobserved clonotypes were used to assess repertoire richness. Generation probabilities for all TCRbeta clonotypes obtained by the gDNA method from a few donors were computed using OLGA. The immuneACCESS repertoire file appears here via TCRdb, limited to in-frame rearrangements. These files lack a portion of the clones; in checked studies, under half of the deficit traces to unresolved V genes, and the cause of the others is not known. V and J calls and clone size are copied from that table; D and trimming were computed from the DNA. This sample has about 2.1 million clones in its table, and about 92% of those were observed once. Of the sample, approximately 1.7% falls within the top ten clones.

This record comes from a study of shared clonotypes between healthy human individuals (dated by TCRdb to 2018 to 2020). Describing the broader study: The cohort included three men and two women between 18 and 49 years of age. To estimate repertoire size and how much clonotype sharing occurs between individuals, the study deeply sequenced the blood TCR repertoires of a handful of healthy adults. To increase sequencing depth and limit assay-specific biases, TCR repertoire library preparation and sequencing were carried out by different laboratories using diverse techniques. Each donor's leukapheresis produced roughly between roughly 0.85 and 10 billion PBMCs. For each donor, CD4 naive and CD4 memory were each given three plates, CD8 naive was given two plates, and CD8 memory was given one plate. Study-level results and caveats: When a few donors were compared, the shared fraction of clonotypes was about 5% for naive CD4, around 4% for naive CD8, more than 2% for memory CD4, and under 0.5% for memory CD8. Naive subsets generally had larger estimated clonotype richness than memory subsets. Clonotypes shared by all four sorted-subset donors showed higher generation probabilities than non-shared clonotypes. Only blood was sampled, and tissue TCR repertoires likely differ from those in blood. The small number of donors limited the genetic and exposure-history diversity represented. Pairwise subsampling led to the expectation that sequencing depth would affect the degree of clonotype sharing among donors. Incomplete sequencing was indicated by rarefaction of sorted-subset datasets, despite the large sequencing depth.

CD8 naive samples were obtained by positive selection for CCR7 among CD45RO-negative cells, yielding a CD45RA+CCR7+ population from which TemRA cells were excluded. Healthy HIV-negative adults with no recently reported acute infections or vaccinations were included as donors. All donors were Caucasian adults living in Nashville, Tennessee, USA. Blood was obtained by leukapheresis, after which PBMCs were separated by Ficoll-Histopaque density gradient centrifugation and cryopreserved in liquid nitrogen vapor phase. Analytical flow cytometry was used to check the purity and quantity of each magnetically sorted T cell population. Each sorted fraction had its genomic DNA isolated and then quantified by UV absorbance on a Nanodrop 2000c.

This chain joins TRBV28 to TRBJ2-3; the D gene is possibly TRBD2, with 5 bases matching. The specimen sequenced was naive CD8+ T cells from PBMCs. The cell subset or site label, read with the paper, signifies: CD45RA+CCR7+. The receptor was derived from a man between 18 and 35 years old in good health. Some clones in this sample may be carry-over from other donors' samples. The CDR3 loop reads CASSPPPGMFTDTQYF. The bases read TGTGCCAGCAGCCCCCCTCCGGGGATGTTCACAGATACGCAGTATTTT.